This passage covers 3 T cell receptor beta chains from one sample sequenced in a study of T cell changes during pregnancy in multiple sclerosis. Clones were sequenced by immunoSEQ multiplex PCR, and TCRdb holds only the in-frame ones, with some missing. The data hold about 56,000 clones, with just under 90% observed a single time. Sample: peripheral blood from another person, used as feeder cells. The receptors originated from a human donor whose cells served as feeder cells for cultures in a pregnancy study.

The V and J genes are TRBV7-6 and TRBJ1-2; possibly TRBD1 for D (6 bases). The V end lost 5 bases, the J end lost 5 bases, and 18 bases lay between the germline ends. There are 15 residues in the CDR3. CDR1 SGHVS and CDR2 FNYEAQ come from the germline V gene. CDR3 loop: CASSPGQGPLYGYTF. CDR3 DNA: TGTGCCAGCAGCCCCGGCCAGGGGCCCTTATATGGCTACACCTTC.

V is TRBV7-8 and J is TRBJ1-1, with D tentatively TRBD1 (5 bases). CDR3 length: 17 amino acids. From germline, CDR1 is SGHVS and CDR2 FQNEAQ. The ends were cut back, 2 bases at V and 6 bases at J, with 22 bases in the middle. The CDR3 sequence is CASSLILSGAQDAEAFF. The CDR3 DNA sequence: TGTGCCAGCAGCTTAATTCTCTCTGGGGCCCAGGACGCTGAAGCTTTCTTT.

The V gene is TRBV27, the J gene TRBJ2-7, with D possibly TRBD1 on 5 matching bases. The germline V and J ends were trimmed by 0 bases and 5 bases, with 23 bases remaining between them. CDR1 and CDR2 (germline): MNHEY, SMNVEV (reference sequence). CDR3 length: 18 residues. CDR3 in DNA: TGTGCCAGCAGTTTATCGAAATGGGGCGCCCCCCGGTCGGACGAGCAGTACTTC. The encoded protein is CASSLSKWGAPRSDEQYF.